These T cell receptor beta chains were read from a single sample in a study of T cell responses to AZD1222 COVID-19 vaccine. Measured with immunoSEQ multiplex PCR; TCRdb has only the in-frame clones, and not every one. Of 200,000 or so clones listed, around 86% are singletons. The material was peripheral blood, obtained on day 0 of MenACWY control vaccination. These receptors came from an adult in good health. Each CDR3 is given with its conserved first and last residue. The D gene is left open where the match is weak. Size is stated for part of the rows, as once, few or many counts, or as a class when the clone is expanded.

TRBD1 TRBJ2-2 TRBV10-3 - CAISESHGTALNANTGELFF TGTGCCATCAGTGAGTCGCACGGGACAGCCTTAAACGCGAACACCGGGGAGCTGTTTTTT
- TRBJ2-5 TRBV28 - CASSLYQETQYF TGTGCCAGCAGTTTATATCAGGAGACCCAGTACTTC
- TRBJ2-1 TRBV6-5 - CASILPPDEQFF TGTGCCAGCATCCTCCCGCCAGATGAGCAGTTCTTC
TRBD1 TRBJ1-5 TRBV7-9 - CASSLGTGASQPQHF TGTGCCAGCAGCTTAGGAACAGGGGCCTCACAGCCCCAGCATTTT
- TRBJ1-6 TRBV19 - CASSIGEGSPLHF TGTGCCAGTAGTATAGGGGAGGGTTCCCCCCTCCACTTT
- TRBJ1-4 TRBV6-6 - CASSYRQNNEKLFF TGTGCCAGCAGTTACAGGCAGAATAATGAAAAACTGTTTTTT
TRBD1 TRBJ2-6 TRBV18 - CASSPTIPTGSSGANVLTF TGTGCCAGCTCACCCACTATACCGACAGGGAGCTCTGGGGCCAACGTCCTGACTTTC
- TRBJ1-1 TRBV12-3/TRBV12-4 - CASSHGVAEAFF TGTGCCAGCAGCCATGGGGTCGCTGAAGCTTTCTTT
TRBD1 TRBJ1-4 TRBV13 - CASSFGQGGTNEKLFF TGTGCCAGCAGCTTTGGACAGGGGGGGACTAATGAAAAACTGTTTTTT
TRBD1 TRBJ2-7 TRBV18 - CASSTGQGYEQYF TGTGCCAGCTCAACCGGACAGGGCTACGAGCAGTACTTC
TRBD1 TRBJ1-4 TRBV7-9 few CASSLSTGYGNEKLFF TGTGCCAGCAGCTTATCGACAGGGTACGGTAATGAAAAACTGTTTTTT
TRBD2 TRBJ2-7 TRBV28 - CASSLLPPSGNPYEQYF TGTGCCAGCAGTTTACTCCCCCCTAGCGGGAATCCCTACGAGCAGTACTTC
TRBD1 TRBJ2-4 TRBV2 - CASSGRTGRTNIQYF TGTGCCAGCAGTGGACGGACAGGGCGGACAAACATTCAGTACTTC
- TRBJ1-1 TRBV5-6 few CASSAGVGEAFF TGTGCCAGCAGCGCCGGGGTAGGTGAAGCTTTCTTT
- TRBJ1-5 TRBV5-5 - CASSPDTYSNQPQHF TGTGCCAGCAGTCCCGACACCTATAGCAATCAGCCCCAGCATTTT
TRBD1 TRBJ2-5 TRBV7-9 - CASSSQTGPETQYF TGTGCCAGCAGCTCACAGACAGGGCCAGAGACCCAGTACTTC
- TRBJ2-7 TRBV30 - CAWASQGLRGIYEQYF TGTGCCTGGGCCTCTCAGGGCCTAAGGGGTATATACGAGCAGTACTTC
- TRBJ2-1 TRBV27 - CASSLLGTDEQFF TGTGCCAGCAGCCTTCTAGGTACGGATGAGCAGTTCTTC
- TRBJ2-1 TRBV3-1/TRBV3-2 once CASSHPRGNEQFF TGTGCCAGCAGCCACCCTAGGGGGAATGAGCAGTTCTTC
- TRBJ2-2 TRBV6-5 - CASSYRTENTGELFF TGTGCCAGCAGTTACCGGACAGAAAATACCGGGGAGCTGTTTTTT
- TRBJ1-2 TRBV7-2 - CASSPRVGSYGYTF TGTGCCAGCAGCCCTCGAGTGGGATCCTATGGCTACACCTTC
- TRBJ2-3 TRBV7-3 - CASSYGDTQYF TGTGCCAGCAGCTACGGAGATACGCAGTATTTT
TRBD1 TRBJ1-2 TRBV6-5 - CASSWTGGDGYTF TGTGCCAGCAGCTGGACAGGGGGCGATGGCTACACCTTC
- TRBJ2-2 TRBV28 - CASSFTNTGELFF TGTGCCAGCAGTTTTACGAACACCGGGGAGCTGTTTTTT
- TRBJ2-2 TRBV15 - CATRGLGPTGELFF TGTGCCACCAGAGGGTTGGGGCCCACCGGGGAGCTGTTTTTT
- TRBJ1-5 TRBV6-2/TRBV6-3 - CASRPPGGTQPQHF TGTGCCAGCAGACCTCCGGGGGGGACTCAGCCCCAGCATTTT
TRBD2 TRBJ2-1 TRBV7-8 once CASSFSGSMGNEQFF TGTGCCAGCAGCTTTAGCGGGAGCATGGGCAATGAGCAGTTCTTC
- TRBJ2-3 TRBV28 - CASSPRGYTQYF TGTGCCAGCAGCCCCAGGGGCTATACGCAGTATTTT
TRBD1 TRBJ1-6 TRBV4-1 few CASSHPGGQANSPLHF TGCGCCAGCAGCCACCCGGGAGGACAGGCGAATTCACCCCTCCACTTT
TRBD2 TRBJ2-7 TRBV7-2 - CASSSLAGGSYEQYF TGTGCCAGCAGCTCCCTAGCGGGAGGTTCCTACGAGCAGTACTTC
TRBD2 TRBJ2-7 TRBV19 - CASSIPGLAYEQYF TGTGCCAGTAGTATTCCGGGACTAGCCTACGAGCAGTACTTC
- TRBJ2-1 TRBV6-2/TRBV6-3 - CASSARDPPWNEQFF TGTGCCAGCAGTGCTCGGGACCCCCCATGGAATGAGCAGTTCTTC
TRBD1 TRBJ1-5 TRBV5-5 - CASSPGQGGQPQHF TGTGCCAGCAGCCCGGGACAGGGTGGACAGCCCCAGCATTTT
- TRBJ2-1 TRBV5-1 - CASSLDHPGTQVPYYNEQFF TGCGCCAGCAGCTTGGATCATCCGGGAACCCAAGTCCCCTACTACAATGAGCAGTTCTTC
- TRBJ1-2 TRBV29-1 - CSVAPRGLNYGYTF TGCAGCGTTGCCCCGAGGGGGTTGAACTATGGCTACACCTTC
- TRBJ2-1 TRBV7-9 - CASSLAGGHHEQFF TGTGCCAGCAGCTTAGCGGGGGGGCATCATGAGCAGTTCTTC
- TRBJ2-1 TRBV6-2/TRBV6-3 - CASSDSGSNEQFF TGTGCCAGCAGTGACTCTGGAAGCAATGAGCAGTTCTTC
- TRBJ1-2 TRBV29-1 once CSVNYPTGYTF TGCAGCGTTAACTACCCCACTGGCTACACCTTC
TRBD2 TRBJ2-3 TRBV19 - CASKLVAGGTQDTQYF TGTGCCAGTAAATTAGTAGCGGGAGGAACGCAAGATACGCAGTATTTT
- TRBJ1-3 TRBV2 - CASSEFVFSGNTIYF TGTGCCAGCAGTGAGTTTGTTTTCTCTGGAAACACCATATATTTT
TRBD1 TRBJ1-3 TRBV25-1 - CASSEPGQAGNTIYF TGTGCCAGCAGTGAGCCGGGACAGGCAGGAAACACCATATATTTT
- TRBJ2-5 TRBV2 - CASRGPNGETQYF TGTGCCAGCAGGGGGCCCAACGGGGAGACCCAGTACTTC
TRBD2 TRBJ2-3 TRBV7-2 - CASSLRGRGGQDTQYF TGTGCCAGCAGCTTACGGGGGCGGGGGGGCCAAGATACGCAGTATTTT
TRBD2 TRBJ2-5 TRBV28 - CASSTPLAGETQYF TGTGCCAGCAGCACGCCTCTAGCGGGCGAGACCCAGTACTTC
- TRBJ2-7 TRBV9 - CASSGGPDLYEQYF TGTGCCAGCAGCGGAGGACCCGACCTCTACGAGCAGTACTTC
TRBD2 TRBJ2-1 TRBV28 - CASRKAGINNEQFF TGTGCCAGCAGGAAAGCGGGGATTAACAATGAGCAGTTCTTC
- TRBJ2-7 TRBV7-9 - CASSRGAQNEQYF TGTGCCAGCAGCCGGGGAGCGCAGAACGAGCAGTACTTC
TRBD1 TRBJ1-6 TRBV28 - CASSSPTGANNSPLHF TGTGCCAGCAGTTCCCCGACAGGGGCAAATAATTCACCCCTCCACTTT
TRBD2 TRBJ2-1 TRBV28 - CASSLGLAGEQFF TGTGCCAGCAGCCTAGGACTAGCGGGGGAGCAGTTCTTC
- TRBJ1-3 TRBV3-1/TRBV3-2 - CASSQSWTASSGNTIYF TGTGCCAGCAGCCAATCATGGACAGCGAGCTCTGGAAACACCATATATTTT
TRBD1 TRBJ2-2 TRBV28 once CASSDRGRDTGELFF TGTGCCAGCAGCGACAGGGGGCGGGACACCGGGGAGCTGTTTTTT
TRBD2 TRBJ2-5 TRBV5-1 - CASSLGDYQETQYF TGCGCCAGCAGCTTGGGGGACTATCAAGAGACCCAGTACTTC